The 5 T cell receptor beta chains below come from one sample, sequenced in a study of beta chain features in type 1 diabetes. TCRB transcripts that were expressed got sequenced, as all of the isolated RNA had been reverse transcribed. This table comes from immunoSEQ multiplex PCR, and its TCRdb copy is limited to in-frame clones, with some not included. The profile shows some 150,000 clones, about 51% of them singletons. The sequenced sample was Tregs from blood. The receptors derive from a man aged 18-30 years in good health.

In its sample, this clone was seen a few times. CDR3 bases: TGTGCCAGCAGCTCCCGGACGGGGGCCTACGAGCAGTACTTC. It is translated as CASSSRTGAYEQYF. The rearrangement joins TRBV5-4 to TRBJ2-7, with D tentatively TRBD2 (6 bases). CDR1 SGHNT and CDR2 YYREEE come from the germline V gene (reference sequence). CDR3 length: 14 amino acids. V lost 3 bases to trimming and J lost 2 bases, with 12 bases between them.

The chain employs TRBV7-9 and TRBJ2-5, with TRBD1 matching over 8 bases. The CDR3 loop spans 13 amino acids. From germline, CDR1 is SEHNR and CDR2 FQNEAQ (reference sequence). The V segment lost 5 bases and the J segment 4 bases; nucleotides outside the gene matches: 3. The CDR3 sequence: CASSAQGAETQYF. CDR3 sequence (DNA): TGTGCCAGCAGCGCTCAGGGGGCAGAGACCCAGTACTTC.

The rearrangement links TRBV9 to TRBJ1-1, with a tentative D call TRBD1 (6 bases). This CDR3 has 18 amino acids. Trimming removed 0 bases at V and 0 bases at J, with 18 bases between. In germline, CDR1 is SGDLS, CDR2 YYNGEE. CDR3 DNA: TGTGCCAGCAGCGTAGACTTGGATTACAGGGAATTGAACACTGAAGCTTTCTTT. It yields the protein CASSVDLDYRELNTEAFF.

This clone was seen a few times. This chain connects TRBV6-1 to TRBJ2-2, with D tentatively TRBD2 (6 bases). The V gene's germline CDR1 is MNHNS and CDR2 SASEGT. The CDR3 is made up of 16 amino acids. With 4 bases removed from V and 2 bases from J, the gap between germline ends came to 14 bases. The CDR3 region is CASSAEGLDNTGELFF. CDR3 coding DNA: TGTGCCAGCAGTGCGGAGGGACTGGATAACACCGGGGAGCTGTTTTTT.

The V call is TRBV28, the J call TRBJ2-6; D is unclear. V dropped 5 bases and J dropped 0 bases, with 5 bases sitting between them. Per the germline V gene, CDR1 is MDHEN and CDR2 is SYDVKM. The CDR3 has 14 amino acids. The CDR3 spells CASSPHSGANVLTF. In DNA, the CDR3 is TGTGCCAGCAGTCCCCACTCTGGGGCCAACGTCCTGACTTTC.